This T cell receptor (beta chain) was captured by sequencing in a study of cytomegalovirus exposure and HLA in healthy donors. General observations from the study: Researchers reported that three CMV-associated chains were confirmed in vitro as CMV antigen-specific. The study flagged some 170 TCR beta chains as cytomegalovirus-associated. Later, an analysis showed that TCR beta chains associated with HLA were more clonally expanded than others that were equally common. A later analysis reportedly found that, within productive TCRs, an Asian-associated ancestry cluster had fewer N-insertions than the mean observed across the roughly 610 donors.

A note on this clone: Its target is not known.

PCR involved 60 Vbeta and 13 Jbeta primers. The assay was immunoSEQ multiplex PCR, and TCRdb's table has in-frame clones only and misses some. In the table there are about 120,000 clones, roughly 87% of which are singletons. Sequencing was performed on PBMCs. The source is a woman between 18 and 29 years old in good health and CMV-seronegative.

The CDR3 reads CASSDAPGGPGELFF. In nucleotides, the CDR3 is TGTGCCAGCAGTGACGCCCCGGGGGGCCCCGGGGAGCTGTTTTTT. This chain uses TRBV6-4 with TRBJ2-2; maybe TRBD2 (7 bases). The V gene's germline CDR1 is MRHNA and CDR2 SNTAGT. The ends were cut back, 2 bases at V and 6 bases at J, with 13 bases in the middle. CDR3 length: 15 amino acids.